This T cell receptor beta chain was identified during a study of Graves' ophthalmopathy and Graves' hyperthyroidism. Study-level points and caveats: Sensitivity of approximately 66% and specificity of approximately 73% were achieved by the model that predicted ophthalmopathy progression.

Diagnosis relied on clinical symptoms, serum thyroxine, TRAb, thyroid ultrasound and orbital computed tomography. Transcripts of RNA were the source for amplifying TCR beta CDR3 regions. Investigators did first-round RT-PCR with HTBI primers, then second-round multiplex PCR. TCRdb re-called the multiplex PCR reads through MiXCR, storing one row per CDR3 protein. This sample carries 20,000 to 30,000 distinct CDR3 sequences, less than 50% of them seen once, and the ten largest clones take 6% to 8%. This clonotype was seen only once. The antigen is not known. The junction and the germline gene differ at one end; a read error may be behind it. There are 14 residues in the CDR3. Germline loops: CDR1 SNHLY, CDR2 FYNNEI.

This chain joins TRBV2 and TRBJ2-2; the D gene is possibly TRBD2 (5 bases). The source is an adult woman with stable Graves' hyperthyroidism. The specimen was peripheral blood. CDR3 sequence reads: CVSGFGRITGELFF. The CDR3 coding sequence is TGTGTCAGCGGTTTCGGTCGCATCACCGGGGAGCTGTTTTTT.